The 4 T cell receptor beta chains below were found in one sample sequenced in a study of control samples from healthy donors and cancer patients. Profiled with immunoSEQ multiplex PCR; TCRdb holds only in-frame clones, not every one. Of tens of thousands of clones in the sample, 89% were seen once. Sequenced material: PBMCs. The receptors stem from a woman aged 45-65 years with colorectal cancer.

This chain connects TRBV30 to TRBJ2-1, with a possible D match to TRBD1 (6 bases). CDR3 length: 15 amino acids. Deletions cut 0 bases from V and 4 bases from J, with 13 bases between. The germline V gene has CDR1 GTSNPN and CDR2 SVGIG (reference sequence). The CDR3 nucleotides are TGTGCCTGGAGTGTAGGGGGACACCATTACAATGAGCAGTTCTTC. Amino acids: CAWSVGGHHYNEQFF. Full variable domain (missing parts from reference TRBV30 and TRBJ2-1): SQTIHQWPATLVQPVGSPLSLECTVEGTSNPNLYWYRQAAGRGLQLLFYSVGIGQISSEVPQNLSASRPQDRQFILSSKKLLLSDSGFYLCAWSVGGHHYNEQFFGPGTRLTVL.

The chain has TRBV6-5 and TRBJ2-2, with TRBD1 identical over 7 bases. The germline V gene has CDR1 MNHEY and CDR2 SVGAGI. Trimming took 5 bases from V and 7 from J; bases not matched to a gene: 4. The CDR3 length is 13 residues. This CDR3 reads CASSTGAGGELFF. Written as DNA, the CDR3 is TGTGCCAGCAGTACAGGGGCGGGCGGGGAGCTGTTTTTT.

V and J are TRBV3-1 (or the pseudogene TRBV3-2) and TRBJ1-2; D gene uncertain. The CDR3 contains 12 residues. Germline V gives CDR1 LGHDT, CDR2 YNNKEL (reference sequence). The ends were cut back, 3 bases at V and 2 bases at J, with 4 bases in the middle. CDR3 amino acids: CASSQGNYGYTF. The CDR3 nucleotides read TGTGCCAGCAGCCAGGGGAACTATGGCTACACCTTC.

The chain combines TRBV7-3 with TRBJ1-3; no clear D gene. There are 15 residues in the CDR3. The ends were cut back, 5 bases at V and 0 bases at J, with 11 bases in the middle. Germline lookup yields CDR1 SGHTA and CDR2 FQGTGA. The CDR3 is CASSRGKGSGNTIYF. The CDR3 DNA reads TGTGCCAGCAGCCGGGGAAAGGGCTCTGGAAACACCATATATTTT.